The 8 T cell receptor beta chains given below trace back to one sample, sequenced in a study of blood T cell repertoires in COVID-19. Clones were sequenced by immunoSEQ multiplex PCR, and TCRdb holds only the in-frame ones, with some missing. Of just over 50,000 clones in the sample, over 75% were seen once. The source material was peripheral blood. The source is a man between 70 and 80 years old with acute or convalescent COVID-19.

This clone was seen only once. This rearrangement joins TRBV5-8 to TRBJ1-4; D is unclear. V gave up 1 base and J gave up 0 bases, with 7 bases separating them. In germline, CDR1 is SGHTS, CDR2 YDEGEE. This CDR3 has 15 amino acids. CDR3 residues: CASSLRLTTNEKLFF. The CDR3 DNA is TGTGCCAGCAGCTTGCGGTTAACAACTAATGAAAAACTGTTTTTT.

This chain links TRBV28 with TRBJ1-1; D ambiguous. Deletions cut 5 bases from V and 1 base from J, with 14 bases between. The CDR3 sequence is 15 residues long. Germline V gene sequence: CDR1 MDHEN, CDR2 SYDVKM. The CDR3 region is CASSSYPRRNTEAFF. CDR3 in DNA: TGTGCCAGCAGTAGTTATCCCCGTAGGAACACTGAAGCTTTCTTT.

This clone was recorded only once. The chain is built from TRBV28 and TRBJ2-2; 9 nucleotides agree with TRBD1. With 4 bases clipped from V and 5 bases from J, the junction kept 8 bases outside the gene matches. This CDR3 contains 16 residues. The germline gives CDR1 MDHEN, CDR2 SYDVKM. CDR3 in amino acids: CASSSPGQGGTGELFF. DNA for the CDR3: TGTGCCAGCAGTTCACCGGGACAGGGAGGTACCGGGGAGCTGTTTTTT.

The chain is built from TRBV18 and TRBJ2-3; a weak D match, TRBD1 (5 bases). The germline gives CDR1 KGHSH, CDR2 LQKENI. CDR3 size: 16 residues. The V and J ends lost 2 bases and 7 bases respectively, with 19 bases between them. The chain's CDR3 is CASSPGPAQGSHTQYF. CDR3 nucleotides: TGTGCCAGCTCACCAGGCCCCGCCCAGGGAAGTCATACGCAGTATTTT.

J is TRBJ2-1 and V is TRBV4-2; 8 bases map to TRBD2. There are 16 residues in the CDR3. V lost 0 bases, J lost 7 bases, and 8 bases stayed unmatched. CDR1 is LGHNA, CDR2 YNFKEQ, per germline. The CDR3 DNA reads as TGTGCCAGCAGCCAAGATTTTGGCGGGGGGCCGAATGAGCAGTTCTTC. Translated, it gives CASSQDFGGGPNEQFF.

This clone was picked up one time. The V gene is TRBV6-1, the J gene TRBJ1-2; D gene unclear. CDR1 is MNHNS, CDR2 SASEGT, per germline. CDR3 length equals 11 residues. With 6 bases removed from V and 7 bases from J, the gap between germline ends came to 9 bases. CDR3 DNA: TGTGCCAGCAGGGACGAGGGTGGCTACACCTTC. Protein: CASRDEGGYTF.

The rearrangement uses TRBV29-1 and TRBJ2-7; the D gene is possibly TRBD2 (5 bases). This CDR3 is 13 amino acids long. Trimming took off 6 bases at V and 5 bases at J, with 17 bases between the two ends. Germline V gene sequence: CDR1 SQVTM, CDR2 ANQGSEA. CDR3 nucleotides: TGCAGCGTGGGGAGTACGATTAACGACGAGCAGTACTTC. Its translation is CSVGSTINDEQYF.

The CDR3 coding sequence is TGTGCCAGCAGCTTGGCCTATGGGGGGGTGACTGAAGCTTTCTTT. It encodes CASSLAYGGVTEAFF. This chain connects TRBV5-4 to TRBJ1-1, with D tentatively TRBD1 (5 bases). This CDR3 spans 15 amino acids. Trimming removed 0 bases from V and 5 bases from J, with 14 bases in between. CDR1 and CDR2 (germline): SGHNT, YYREEE (reference sequence).